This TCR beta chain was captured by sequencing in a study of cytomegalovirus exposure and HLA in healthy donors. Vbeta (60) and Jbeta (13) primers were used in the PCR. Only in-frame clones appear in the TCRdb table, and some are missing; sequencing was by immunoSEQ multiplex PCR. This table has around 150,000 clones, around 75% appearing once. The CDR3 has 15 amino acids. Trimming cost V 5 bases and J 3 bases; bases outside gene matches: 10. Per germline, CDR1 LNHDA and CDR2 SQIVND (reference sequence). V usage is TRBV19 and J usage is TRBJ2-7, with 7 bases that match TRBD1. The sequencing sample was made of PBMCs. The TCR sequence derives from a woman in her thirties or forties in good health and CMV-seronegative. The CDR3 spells CASSSPRGTDYEQYF. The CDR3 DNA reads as TGTGCCAGTAGTTCTCCTAGAGGGACAGACTACGAGCAGTACTTC.